Included here is one TCR beta chain sequence, with context. Its antigen remains unidentified. The split of CD4+ cells yielded CD45RA+ naive and CD45RA-negative memory subsets. This sample is drawn from a study of shared clonotypes between healthy human individuals. Deep-level assay runs were performed. Some clones are missing from TCRdb's copy, which holds only in-frame ones; the method was immunoSEQ multiplex PCR. This repertoire shows nearly 750,000 clones, around 70% found once; its top ten account for around 1.8%. This CDR3 spans 15 amino acids. Germline CDR1 is SGHAT and CDR2 is FQNNGV. The ends were cut back, 1 base at V and 0 bases at J, with 7 bases in the middle. Findings and limits, study-wide: Larger richness was generally estimated for naive than memory subsets. Researchers sampled blood only, noting tissue repertoires likely differ.

The sequence was collected from a woman younger than 45 in good health. The sequenced sample consisted of memory CD4+ T cells sorted from blood. As to subset: CD45RA-negative fraction. V is TRBV11-2 and J is TRBJ2-1; the D is unclear. Here the CDR3 reads CASSLAPGSYNEQFF. DNA of the CDR3: TGTGCCAGCAGCTTAGCTCCAGGCTCCTACAATGAGCAGTTCTTC.